This T cell receptor (beta chain) was observed in a study of PD-L1 blockade in urothelial cancer. Looking at the study overall: Reported median T cell count for blood samples was about 150,000. General study results and limits: Patients with below-median pretreatment blood clonality survived longer. Tumor-linked clones in blood grew more by 3 weeks in durable-benefit patients.

The investigators introduced synthetic TCR analog templates into each PCR as spikes. TCRdb's table, derived via immunoSEQ multiplex PCR, lists solely in-frame clones and lacks some. The profile shows 45,000 or so clones, roughly 90% of them singletons. A remark on this clone: Antigen unknown.

The V end lost 7 bases, the J end lost 3 bases, and 13 bases lay between the germline ends. CDR1 is MDHEN, CDR2 SYDVKM, per germline. The CDR3 sequence is 13 residues long. Specified time point: pretreatment peripheral blood. This TCR derives from a donor over 35 with urothelial cancer. The chain has TRBV28 and TRBJ2-7; D possibly corresponds to TRBD2 (6 bases). Sequences were derived from PBMCs, sampled around atezolizumab (anti-PD-L1) treatment. CDR3 nucleotide sequence: TGTGCCAGCACCCCCGGGGGTGGCTACGAGCAGTACTTC. Amino acid sequence: CASTPGGGYEQYF.